A selection of T cell receptor beta chains follows, all from one sample in a study of T cell repertoires in cytomegalovirus infection. TCRdb recomputed calls from the reads with MiXCR, one row per CDR3 protein. The sample shows around 250,000 distinct CDR3 sequences, over 15% of them seen only once. The material sequenced was CD8+ T cells from PBMCs. The receptors originated from a human donor in good health (CMV status not recorded). Some clones in this sample may be carry-over from other donors' samples. Each CDR3 is given with its conserved first and last residue. The D gene is left open where the match is weak. Rows may omit the clone size; those that give it use once, few, many or a size class.

length: 12
D: .
size: .
V: TRBV12-3/TRBV12-4
J: TRBJ2-3
DNA: TGTGCCAGCAGTCTCTACAGGGATACGCAGTATTTT
CDR3: CASSLYRDTQYF

length: 14
D: .
size: .
V: TRBV7-9
J: TRBJ2-7
DNA: TGTGCCAGCAGCTCACCCGGTTTTACCTACGAGCAGTACTTC
CDR3: CASSSPGFTYEQYF

length: 15
D: TRBD1
size: .
V: TRBV7-9
J: TRBJ2-7
DNA: TGTGCCAGCAGCCAGAGGGGACAGGGGACCTACGAGCAGTACTTC
CDR3: CASSQRGQGTYEQYF

length: 17
D: TRBD2
size: many
V: TRBV7-3
J: TRBJ2-2
DNA: TGTGCCAGCAGCTTAAGAATCAGCGGGGGGGCCGTCGGGGAGCTGTTTTTT
CDR3: CASSLRISGGAVGELFF

length: 16
D: .
size: many
V: TRBV28
J: TRBJ1-6
DNA: TGTGCCAGCAGTTTAATGGGGACATATTATAATTCACCCCTCCACTTT
CDR3: CASSLMGTYYNSPLHF

length: 19
D: .
size: once
V: TRBV14
J: TRBJ2-2
DNA: TGTGCCAGCAGCCAAGAAACCTTTTATTACAGCGCAAACACCGGGGAGCTGTTTTTT
CDR3: CASSQETFYYSANTGELFF

length: 15
D: TRBD1
size: .
V: TRBV4-1
J: TRBJ2-3
DNA: TGCGCCAGCAGCCAAGAACAGGGGGCAGGAGATACGCAGTATTTT
CDR3: CASSQEQGAGDTQYF

length: 15
D: .
size: few
V: TRBV15
J: TRBJ2-6
DNA: TGTGCCACCAGCGGGGGAATCTCTGGGGCCAACGTCCTGACTTTC
CDR3: CATSGGISGANVLTF

length: 14
D: .
size: few
V: TRBV7-8
J: TRBJ2-2
DNA: TGTGCCAGCAGCTTAGTTGTAGGCACCGGGGAGCTGTTTTTT
CDR3: CASSLVVGTGELFF

length: 15
D: TRBD2
size: few
V: TRBV6-6
J: TRBJ2-1
DNA: TGTGCCAGCAGTTTTTCTAGCGGGGGGGCCGATGAGCAGTTCTTC
CDR3: CASSFSSGGADEQFF

length: 13
D: .
size: .
V: TRBV2
J: TRBJ2-7
DNA: TGTGCCAGCAGTGTCGGCCTCGGGTACGAGCAGTACTTC
CDR3: CASSVGLGYEQYF

length: 15
D: .
size: many
V: TRBV7-8
J: TRBJ1-1
DNA: TGTGCCAGCAGCTTACTCGGCGGGGGGCTCACTGAAGCTTTCTTT
CDR3: CASSLLGGGLTEAFF

length: 15
D: .
size: few
V: TRBV7-6
J: TRBJ2-5
DNA: TGTGCCAGCAGCTCCGAATCCTCCAATTCAGAGACCCAGTACTTC
CDR3: CASSSESSNSETQYF

length: 13
D: .
size: many
V: TRBV7-9
J: TRBJ2-5
DNA: TGTGCCAGCAGGCCGGCACAAATGGAGACCCAGTACTTC
CDR3: CASRPAQMETQYF

length: 15
D: .
size: .
V: TRBV7-9
J: TRBJ2-1
DNA: TGTGCCAGCAGCTTAGCCGGAGGGCCTGCGGATGAGCAGTTCTTC
CDR3: CASSLAGGPADEQFF

length: 13
D: TRBD2
size: .
V: TRBV7-9
J: TRBJ2-7
DNA: TGTGCCAGCGCCGGGGGGGGCTCCTACGAGCAGTACTTC
CDR3: CASAGGGSYEQYF

length: 16
D: .
size: .
V: TRBV9
J: TRBJ1-4
DNA: TGTGCCAGCAGCGTAGATCCGACAGATCAAGTTGAAAAACTGTTTTTT
CDR3: CASSVDPTDQVEKLFF

length: 14
D: .
size: few
V: TRBV20-1
J: TRBJ2-5
DNA: TGCAGTGCTACCCCCCAGAGGGACCAAGAGACCCAGTACTTC
CDR3: CSATPQRDQETQYF

length: 14
D: .
size: few
V: TRBV28
J: TRBJ1-5
DNA: TGTGCCAGCAGTTTATTAGGTACGAATCAGCCCCAGCATTTT
CDR3: CASSLLGTNQPQHF

length: 12
D: .
size: .
V: TRBV27
J: TRBJ2-1
DNA: TGTGCCAGCAGTTTGCTAGGATCGGAGCAGTTCTTC
CDR3: CASSLLGSEQFF

length: 14
D: .
size: many
V: TRBV28
J: TRBJ1-2
DNA: TGTGCCAGCAGTTTCGACAGTGTCGTCAATGGCTACACCTTC
CDR3: CASSFDSVVNGYTF

length: 16
D: .
size: few
V: TRBV7-9
J: TRBJ1-1
DNA: TGTGCCAGCAGCTTCGGACCGGGACACCTGAACACTGAAGCTTTCTTT
CDR3: CASSFGPGHLNTEAFF

length: 12
D: TRBD1
size: many
V: TRBV12-3/TRBV12-4
J: TRBJ2-3
DNA: TGTGCCAGTAGGACAGGGAGACTCACGCAGTATTTT
CDR3: CASRTGRLTQYF

length: 14
D: .
size: few
V: TRBV7-8
J: TRBJ2-2
DNA: TGTGCCAGCACCTCAGGGTCCAGCACCGGGGAGCTGTTTTTT
CDR3: CASTSGSSTGELFF

length: 15
D: TRBD1
size: .
V: TRBV2
J: TRBJ2-1
DNA: TGTGCCAGCAGTGATCGGGGACAGGATTACAATGAGCAGTTCTTC
CDR3: CASSDRGQDYNEQFF

length: 17
D: TRBD2
size: .
V: TRBV20-1
J: TRBJ2-5
DNA: TGCAGTGCTAGAGATCCCGGACTAGCGGGGGGGCAGGAGACCCAGTACTTC
CDR3: CSARDPGLAGGQETQYF

length: 12
D: .
size: many
V: TRBV7-9
J: TRBJ2-1
DNA: TGTGCCAGCAGCCCTGCAGCCAATGAGCAGTTCTTC
CDR3: CASSPAANEQFF

length: 17
D: TRBD1
size: .
V: TRBV20-1
J: TRBJ1-2
DNA: TGCAGTGCTAGAGTTTTACCGGGACAGGGGTCGTACTATGGCTACACCTTC
CDR3: CSARVLPGQGSYYGYTF

length: 14
D: TRBD2
size: .
V: TRBV12-3/TRBV12-4
J: TRBJ2-3
DNA: TGTGCCAGCAGTGCGGGGGGGCCAGCGGATACGCAGTATTTT
CDR3: CASSAGGPADTQYF

length: 11
D: .
size: many
V: TRBV28
J: TRBJ2-3
DNA: TGTGCCAGCAGTTTTAAAGATACGCAGTATTTT
CDR3: CASSFKDTQYF

length: 13
D: TRBD1
size: .
V: TRBV29-1
J: TRBJ2-7
DNA: TGCAGCGTTGAGGGGACAGGGGGCTACGAGCAGTACTTC
CDR3: CSVEGTGGYEQYF

length: 14
D: .
size: many
V: TRBV5-1
J: TRBJ2-5
DNA: TGCGCCAGCAGCTTGGGCGTTGTTCAAGAGACCCAGTACTTC
CDR3: CASSLGVVQETQYF

length: 15
D: .
size: few
V: TRBV6-5
J: TRBJ1-1
DNA: TGTGCCAGCAGTTACTCAGTGGCCCGGGGGACTGAAGCTTTCTTT
CDR3: CASSYSVARGTEAFF

length: 13
D: .
size: .
V: TRBV29-1
J: TRBJ1-2
DNA: TGCAGCCACAAGGGGGGAGCTAACTATGGCTACACCTTC
CDR3: CSHKGGANYGYTF

length: 18
D: TRBD1
size: .
V: TRBV7-6
J: TRBJ1-2
DNA: TGTGCCAGCAGCTTAGGACTACCCGGGGGACAGCTTAACTATGGCTACACCTTC
CDR3: CASSLGLPGGQLNYGYTF

length: 14
D: TRBD2
size: many
V: TRBV20-1
J: TRBJ2-5
DNA: TGCAGTGCTAGGGTCGGACTAGCTCAAGAGACCCAGTACTTC
CDR3: CSARVGLAQETQYF

length: 14
D: .
size: .
V: TRBV7-9
J: TRBJ2-5
DNA: TGTGCCAGCAGCCTTGCTGGACAGCAAGAGACCCAGTACTTC
CDR3: CASSLAGQQETQYF

length: 17
D: .
size: .
V: TRBV27
J: TRBJ1-1
DNA: TGTGCCAGCAGTTCAAGGACGACGAGCGTCATGAACACTGAAGCTTTCTTT
CDR3: CASSSRTTSVMNTEAFF

length: 14
D: .
size: .
V: TRBV9
J: TRBJ2-4
DNA: TGTGCCAGCAGCGGCCCGGGAGACAAAAACATTCAGTACTTC
CDR3: CASSGPGDKNIQYF

length: 18
D: .
size: many
V: TRBV4-1
J: TRBJ2-1
DNA: TGCGCCAGCAGCCACCGCGGGGGAACAGGGCGTCCGGACAATGAGCAGTTCTTC
CDR3: CASSHRGGTGRPDNEQFF

length: 15
D: .
size: few
V: TRBV20-1
J: TRBJ2-7
DNA: TGCAGTGCTAGACCCCACCCGGGCAACCTCTACGAGCAGTACTTC
CDR3: CSARPHPGNLYEQYF

length: 15
D: TRBD2
size: many
V: TRBV7-9
J: TRBJ2-1
DNA: TGTGCCAGCAGCCCCCAGGGAAGCGGGAACAATGAGCAGTTCTTC
CDR3: CASSPQGSGNNEQFF

length: 11
D: .
size: .
V: TRBV28
J: TRBJ2-3
DNA: TGTGCCAGCAGCCAGCCCTATCTGCAGTATTTT
CDR3: CASSQPYLQYF

length: 12
D: .
size: many
V: TRBV6-6
J: TRBJ2-3
DNA: TGTGCCAGCAGTTGGGGGGAAGATACGCAGTATTTT
CDR3: CASSWGEDTQYF

length: 13
D: .
size: many
V: TRBV5-6
J: TRBJ1-1
DNA: TGTGCCAGCAGCGCCGACCGGGGGGCTGAAGCTTTCTTT
CDR3: CASSADRGAEAFF

length: 15
D: .
size: .
V: TRBV28
J: TRBJ2-6
DNA: TGTGCCAGCAGTTTTCGGGGGACTGGGGCCAACGTCCTGACTTTC
CDR3: CASSFRGTGANVLTF

length: 15
D: .
size: many
V: TRBV7-2
J: TRBJ1-5
DNA: TGTGCCAGCAGCTTAAACGCTGGTCTTAATCAGCCCCAGCATTTT
CDR3: CASSLNAGLNQPQHF

length: 16
D: .
size: many
V: TRBV4-1
J: TRBJ1-5
DNA: TGCGCCAGCAGCCAAGTACGGGATTATAGCAATCAGCCCCAGCATTTT
CDR3: CASSQVRDYSNQPQHF

length: 13
D: .
size: many
V: TRBV28
J: TRBJ2-7
DNA: TGTGCCAGCAGTTTACAGGCCTCCTACGAGCAGTACTTC
CDR3: CASSLQASYEQYF

length: 19
D: TRBD1
size: few
V: TRBV6-2/TRBV6-3
J: TRBJ2-3
DNA: TGTGCCAGCAGTTACTCCCGACAGGGAAAGGGAACGGACACAGATACGCAGTATTTT
CDR3: CASSYSRQGKGTDTDTQYF

length: 14
D: TRBD1
size: .
V: TRBV2
J: TRBJ1-5
DNA: TGTGCCAGCGAGGAACAGGGGACAGGGCAGCCCCAGCATTTT
CDR3: CASEEQGTGQPQHF

length: 18
D: TRBD1
size: few
V: TRBV4-2
J: TRBJ2-6
DNA: TGTGCCAGCAGCCAAGAGGACAGGCGAAGCTCTGGGGCCAACGTCCTGACTTTC
CDR3: CASSQEDRRSSGANVLTF

length: 13
D: .
size: .
V: TRBV29-1
J: TRBJ1-1
DNA: TGCAGCGTCTACGGGGGCCTGAACACTGAAGCTTTCTTT
CDR3: CSVYGGLNTEAFF

length: 16
D: .
size: .
V: TRBV4-1
J: TRBJ1-2
DNA: TGCGCCAGCAGCCCAACGGACAGTCCCCTCTTCTATGGCTACACCTTC
CDR3: CASSPTDSPLFYGYTF

length: 14
D: .
size: .
V: TRBV6-1
J: TRBJ1-6
DNA: TGTGCCAGCCATAAGAGGGGCTGGAATTCACCCCTCCACTTT
CDR3: CASHKRGWNSPLHF

length: 17
D: TRBD1
size: .
V: TRBV5-1
J: TRBJ2-1
DNA: TGCGCCAGCAGCTGGTACACCGGGACAGGGGCGGGGGGTGAGCAGTTCTTC
CDR3: CASSWYTGTGAGGEQFF

length: 18
D: TRBD2
size: .
V: TRBV4-3
J: TRBJ2-1
DNA: TGCGCCAGCAGCCTCGGGACTAGCGGGGGGGGTTGGGGCAATGAGCAGTTCTTC
CDR3: CASSLGTSGGGWGNEQFF